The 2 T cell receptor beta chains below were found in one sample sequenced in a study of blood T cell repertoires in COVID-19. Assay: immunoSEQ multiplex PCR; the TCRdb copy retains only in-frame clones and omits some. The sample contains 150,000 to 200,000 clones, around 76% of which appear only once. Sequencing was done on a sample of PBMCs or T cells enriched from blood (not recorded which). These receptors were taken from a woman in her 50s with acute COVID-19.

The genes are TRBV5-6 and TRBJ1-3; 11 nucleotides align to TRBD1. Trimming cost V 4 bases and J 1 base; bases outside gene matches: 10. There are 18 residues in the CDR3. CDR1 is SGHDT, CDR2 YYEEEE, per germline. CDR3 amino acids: CASSPPGQGAISGNTIYF. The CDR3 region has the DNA TGTGCCAGCAGCCCCCCCGGACAGGGGGCAATTTCTGGAAACACCATATATTTT. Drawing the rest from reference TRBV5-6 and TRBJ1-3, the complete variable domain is DAGVTQSPTHLIKTRGQQVTLRCSPKSGHDTVSWYQQALGQGPQFIFQYYEEEERQRGNFPDRFSGHQFPNYSSELNVNALLLGDSALYLCASSPPGQGAISGNTIYFGEGSWLTVV.

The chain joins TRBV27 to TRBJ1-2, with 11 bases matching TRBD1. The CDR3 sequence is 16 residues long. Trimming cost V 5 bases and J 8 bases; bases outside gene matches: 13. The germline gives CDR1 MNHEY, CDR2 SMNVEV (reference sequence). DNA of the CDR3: TGTGCCAGCAGTCCGGACAGGGGGCGCGTTCTTCGGGGCTACACCTTC. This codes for CASSPDRGRVLRGYTF.